The 23 T cell receptor beta chains reported below all come from one sample, sequenced in a study of shared clonotypes between healthy human individuals. Assay used: immunoSEQ multiplex PCR; TCRdb lists only in-frame clones, some missing. The table includes about 1 million clones, about 77% detected once. The sequencing input was memory CD4+ T cells sorted from blood. Described subset: CD45RA-negative fraction. These receptors all come from a man aged 18-30 years in good health.

J is TRBJ2-2 and V is TRBV5-1; D is undetermined. V was trimmed by 5 bases and J by 6 bases, leaving 20 bases between them. The germline gives CDR1 SGHRS, CDR2 YFSETQ. This CDR3 contains 16 residues. The DNA of the CDR3 is TGCGCCAGCAGTCCTAGATTCGGCTTGGGCTCCGGGGAGCTGTTTTTT. It yields the protein CASSPRFGLGSGELFF.

The chain uses TRBV11-3 and TRBJ2-2; 13 nucleotides align to TRBD2. The V gene end was trimmed by 3 bases and the J gene end by 5 bases; junction bases not matched to a gene: 12. Germline CDR1 and CDR2: SGHNT and YENEEA. The CDR3 is 19 residues long. CDR3 in DNA: TGTGCCAGCAGCTTCACAATTGGACTAGCGGGAGTGGCTACCGGGGAGCTGTTTTTT. It encodes CASSFTIGLAGVATGELFF.

J is TRBJ2-1 and V is TRBV7-2; D possibly uses TRBD1 or TRBD2 (5 bases each). V shed 1 base and J shed 9 bases, with 13 bases lying between them. CDR1 and CDR2 (germline): SGHTA, FQGNSA. The CDR3 length is 14 residues. CDR3 protein: CASSLVISGSEQFF. CDR3 coding DNA: TGTGCCAGCAGCTTAGTGATTTCAGGGAGTGAGCAGTTCTTC.

This chain connects TRBV4-3 to TRBJ2-7; no clear D. The CDR3 contains 14 residues. The germline CDR1 and CDR2 sequences are LGHNA and YSLEER. V lost 4 bases to trimming and J lost 4 bases, with 14 bases between them. DNA of the CDR3: TGCGCCAGCAGCCGTCGCTCAGGAGATTACGAGCAGTACTTC. Translating it yields CASSRRSGDYEQYF.

Notes on this clone: Within the sample, other DNA sequences also encode this same CDR3. The genes are TRBV7-2 and TRBJ2-3; perhaps TRBD2 as D (6 bases). The CDR3 consists of 15 residues. V was trimmed by 4 bases and J by 1 base, leaving 12 bases between them. Germline V gene lookup returns CDR1 SGHTA and CDR2 FQGNSA. The DNA of the CDR3 is TGTGCCAGCAGCTCCCGTGGAGGGGGCACAGATACGCAGTATTTT. The encoded protein is CASSSRGGGTDTQYF.

This sequence joins TRBV10-3 and TRBJ2-7; D uncertain. The CDR3 covers 13 residues. Trimming pared 2 bases from V and 0 bases from J, leaving 5 bases between. Germline lookup yields CDR1 ENHRY and CDR2 SYGVKD. Here the CDR3 reads CAISELGSYEQYF. The CDR3 bases are TGTGCCATCAGTGAGCTGGGCTCCTACGAGCAGTACTTC.

This chain joins TRBV6-4 and TRBJ2-3, with D possibly matching TRBD2 (7 bases). Trimming took 0 bases from V and 6 from J, leaving 16 bases between them. This CDR3 comprises 16 residues. CDR1 and CDR2 from the germline V gene are MRHNA and SNTAGT. The CDR3 reads CASSDSNGGLGDTQYF. CDR3 coding DNA: TGTGCCAGCAGTGACTCGAACGGGGGGCTAGGGGATACGCAGTATTTT.

This chain's CDR3 is CASSQDQGASQPQHF. CDR3 DNA: TGCGCCAGCAGCCAAGATCAGGGGGCGAGTCAGCCCCAGCATTTT. The chain uses TRBV4-1 and TRBJ1-5, with 8 bases that match TRBD1. Germline V CDR1 and CDR2: MGHRA, YSYEKL. This CDR3 comprises 15 residues. With V trimmed by 0 bases and J by 6 bases, 4 bases remained unmatched.

This clone was detected only a few times. Other DNA sequences from this sample encode an identical CDR3 as well. The rearrangement joins TRBV20-1 to TRBJ2-1; D unresolved. The V gene lost 5 bases and the J gene lost 3 bases, with 2 bases spanning the gap. Per germline, CDR1 DFQATT and CDR2 SNEGSKA (reference sequence). CDR3 length: 10 amino acids. The CDR3 spells CSAYYNEQFF. The CDR3 nucleotides read TGCAGTGCTTACTACAATGAGCAGTTCTTC.

J is TRBJ2-5 and V is TRBV7-2; 11 nucleotides match TRBD2. V shed 5 bases and J 2 bases; nucleotides not matched to a gene: 4. CDR3 length equals 15 residues. CDR1 is SGHTA, CDR2 FQGNSA, per germline. The CDR3 spells CASSARLAGQETQYF. The DNA of the CDR3 is TGTGCCAGCAGCGCAAGACTAGCGGGGCAAGAGACCCAGTACTTC.

In its sample, this clone was seen once. This sequence joins TRBV2 and TRBJ1-1; 10 bases map to TRBD1. From germline, CDR1 is SNHLY and CDR2 FYNNEI. V was clipped by 6 bases and J by 6 bases; unmatched bases: 7. The CDR3 sequence is 14 residues long. CDR3 DNA sequence: TGTGCCAGCAGGGGGACAGGGGTTACGGCTGAAGCTTTCTTT. This encodes CASRGTGVTAEAFF. Variable domain in full (rest from reference TRBV2 and TRBJ1-1): EPEVTQTPSHQVTQMGQEVILRCVPISNHLYFYWYRQILGQKVEFLVSFYNNEISEKSEIFDDQFSVERPDGSNFTLKIRSTKLEDSAMYFCASRGTGVTAEAFFGQGTRLTVV.

The chain uses TRBV6-1 and TRBJ1-2; D possibly corresponds to TRBD1 (5 bases). V lost 4 bases and J lost 2, with 8 bases in between. CDR1 and CDR2 from the germline V gene are MNHNS and SASEGT. CDR3 length equals 13 residues. In nucleotides, the CDR3 is TGTGCCAGCAGTGCCCGGGACAACTATGGCTACACCTTC. This translates into CASSARDNYGYTF.

The chain uses TRBV28 and TRBJ2-2; 8 bases map to TRBD2. This CDR3 is 17 amino acids long. The V gene end was trimmed by 6 bases and the J gene end by 5 bases; junction bases not matched to a gene: 14. Germline V lookup: CDR1 MDHEN, CDR2 SYDVKM. This CDR3 reads CASSLAGGGPTTGELFF. The DNA of the CDR3 is TGTGCCAGCAGCCTCGCCGGGGGGGGCCCAACTACCGGGGAGCTGTTTTTT.

V is TRBV6-5 and J is TRBJ1-1, with a possible D match to TRBD1 (5 bases). The V end was cut by 2 bases, the J end by 7 bases, with 17 bases between. The CDR3 spans 15 residues. CDR1 MNHEY and CDR2 SVGAGI come from the germline V gene. The CDR3 nucleotides are TGTGCCAGCAGTTACGGGGGAAGGGAGGAGGGTGAAGCTTTCTTT. It is translated as CASSYGGREEGEAFF.

The chain is built from TRBV30 and TRBJ2-2, with D unresolved. CDR1 and CDR2 (germline): GTSNPN, SVGIG (reference sequence). V was trimmed by 3 bases and J by 0 bases, leaving 8 bases between them. This CDR3 is 14 amino acids long. The CDR3 is CAWRTRANTGELFF. The CDR3 nucleotides read TGTGCCTGGAGGACCCGAGCGAACACCGGGGAGCTGTTTTTT. Full variable domain (rest looked up from reference TRBV30 and TRBJ2-2): SQTIHQWPATLVQPVGSPLSLECTVEGTSNPNLYWYRQAAGRGLQLLFYSVGIGQISSEVPQNLSASRPQDRQFILSSKKLLLSDSGFYLCAWRTRANTGELFFGEGSRLTVL.

The chain is built from TRBV6-1 and TRBJ2-7, with a tentative D call TRBD2 (5 bases). Germline CDR1 reads MNHNS; CDR2 reads SASEGT. CDR3 length: 15 residues. The V end was cut by 2 bases, the J end by 4 bases, with 15 bases between. The CDR3 protein is CASSETEGVRYEQYF. CDR3 bases: TGTGCCAGCAGTGAAACTGAGGGAGTTAGGTACGAGCAGTACTTC.

The genes are TRBV4-2 and TRBJ2-1, with D uncertain. Trimming stripped 1 base from V and 9 bases from J, with 7 bases between. Germline V lookup: CDR1 LGHNA, CDR2 YNFKEQ. The CDR3 is 12 amino acids. This CDR3 reads CASSQVHSEQFF. For the CDR3, the DNA is TGTGCCAGCAGCCAAGTGCACAGTGAGCAGTTCTTC.

The gene calls are TRBV5-4 and TRBJ1-1, with 9 bases matching TRBD1. The CDR3 extends over 17 amino acids. V shed 5 bases, J shed 3 bases, and the junction held 14 bases outside the gene matches. Germline V gene lookup returns CDR1 SGHNT and CDR2 YYREEE (reference sequence). This CDR3 is CASRSSKGQGSDTEAFF. CDR3 nucleotides: TGTGCCAGCAGATCATCCAAGGGACAGGGCAGTGACACTGAAGCTTTCTTT. The full variable domain, with the rest looked up from reference TRBV5-4 and TRBJ1-1, is ETGVTQSPTHLIKTRGQQVTLRCSSQSGHNTVSWYQQALGQGPQFIFQYYREEENGRGNFPPRFSGLQFPNYSSELNVNALELDDSALYLCASRSSKGQGSDTEAFFGQGTRLTVV.

V usage is TRBV7-2 and J usage is TRBJ1-3; D not certain. The CDR3 length is 15 residues. Germline-derived CDR1 and CDR2 are SGHTA and FQGNSA. Trimming cost V 2 bases and J 0 bases, with 8 bases left between them. CDR3 bases: TGTGCCAGCAGCTTACAGCTAAGCTCTGGAAACACCATATATTTT. Translating it yields CASSLQLSSGNTIYF.

Here the CDR3 DNA reads TGCGCCAGCAGCGTTGCCGGGGACACGGGGGAAAAACTGTTTTTT. It yields the protein CASSVAGDTGEKLFF. V is TRBV5-1 and J is TRBJ1-4, with a tentative D call TRBD1 (6 bases). Per germline, CDR1 SGHRS and CDR2 YFSETQ. V was clipped by 4 bases and J by 8 bases, with 18 bases between them. CDR3 length equals 15 residues. The whole variable domain, remainder taken from reference TRBV5-1 and TRBJ1-4, is KAGVTQTPRYLIKTRGQQVTLSCSPISGHRSVSWYQQTPGQGLQFLFEYFSETQRNKGNFPGRFSGRQFSNSRSEMNVSTLELGDSALYLCASSVAGDTGEKLFFGSGTQLSVL.

The CDR3 bases are TGTGCCAGCAGCCCAACTAGCGGGAAGAGGGAGACCCAGTACTTC. It codes for CASSPTSGKRETQYF. This rearrangement joins TRBV7-2 to TRBJ2-5; TRBD2 aligns across 10 bases. The germline V gene has CDR1 SGHTA and CDR2 FQGNSA. The CDR3 loop spans 15 amino acids. The ends lost 5 bases at V and 5 bases at J; junction bases unmatched: 8.

A few counts support this clone. This same CDR3 is encoded by further DNA sequences in the sample. The J gene is TRBJ2-3, the V gene TRBV10-3, with D unclear. The germline V and J ends were trimmed by 6 bases and 3 bases, with 4 bases remaining between them. The CDR3 is made up of 11 amino acids. Germline CDR1 reads ENHRY; CDR2 reads SYGVKD. CDR3 residues: CAISATDTQYF. The CDR3 DNA reads as TGTGCCATCAGCGCAACAGATACGCAGTATTTT.

This clone was picked up a small number of times. This chain uses TRBV6-6 with TRBJ2-7; possible D gene TRBD2, 6 bases. Trimming took off 5 bases at V and 6 bases at J, with 17 bases between the two ends. CDR3 length equals 14 residues. Germline V gene lookup returns CDR1 MNHNY and CDR2 SVGAGI (reference sequence). CDR3 sequence: CASSITRERSEQYF. DNA of the CDR3: TGTGCCAGCAGTATTACGCGGGAACGGAGCGAGCAGTACTTC.